This T cell receptor beta chain stems from a study of vaccination and CD4 T cells after COVID-19. The CDR3 sequence is 15 residues long. Trimming cost V 3 bases and J 3 bases; bases outside gene matches: 3. Per the germline V gene, CDR1 is SEHNR and CDR2 is FQNEAQ (reference sequence). Worth noting for this clonotype: Its cognate antigen is unknown.

The assay that was used to sequence DNA from cultured CD4+ T cells was the Oncomine TCR Beta short-read assay. Researchers extracted genomic DNA from CD4+ T cells that had been cultured. TCRdb itself ran the PCR reads through MiXCR, one entry per CDR3 protein. The table includes roughly 10,000 distinct CDR3 sequences, 34% detected once. Treatment in this sample: roughly 11-day PBMC culture with coronavirus spike peptide pools or control peptides (ViraFEST assay). Investigators obtained the unexposed donor's CD4+ T cells before the COVID-19 pandemic (2011-2018). Sequenced: CD4+ T cells from blood, cultured in vitro. The sequence came from a human donor in good health. V and J are TRBV7-9 and TRBJ1-3; TRBD1 matches 9 bases. The CDR3: CASSFGQGFGNTIYF. The DNA of the CDR3 is TGTGCCAGCAGCTTCGGACAGGGGTTTGGAAACACCATATATTTT.